Each of the 9 T cell receptor beta chains below was sequenced from the same sample in a study of blood T cell repertoires in COVID-19. Profiling relied on immunoSEQ multiplex PCR, and the TCRdb table lists in-frame clones only, not all of them. The data hold 80,000 or so clones, with about 85% observed a single time. The sequenced sample was peripheral blood. Receptors originate from a man aged 60-69 years with COVID-19, enrolled during active disease.

The rearrangement links TRBV7-7 to TRBJ2-2; no clear D. CDR3 length equals 14 residues. V gave up 1 base and J gave up 1 base, with 4 bases separating them. The germline V gene encodes CDR1 SSHAT and CDR2 FNYEAQ (reference sequence). The chain's CDR3 is CASSLDRNTGELFF. The DNA for the CDR3 is TGTGCCAGCAGCTTAGACAGGAACACCGGGGAGCTGTTTTTT.

J is TRBJ1-1 and V is TRBV11-2; D not resolved. Germline V gives CDR1 SGHAT, CDR2 FQNNGV. CDR3 length: 12 residues. Trimming left V 0 bases short and J 6 bases short, with 5 bases between. DNA of the CDR3: TGTGCCAGCAGCTTAGATTCGGCTGAAGCTTTCTTT. Translated: CASSLDSAEAFF.

The chain recombines TRBV5-1 with TRBJ1-6; the match to TRBD1 covers 9 bases. Trimming cost V 0 bases and J 6 bases; bases outside gene matches: 1. Germline loops: CDR1 SGHRS, CDR2 YFSETQ. This CDR3 region has 15 residues. The CDR3 DNA follows: TGCGCCAGCAGCTTGGCGGGACAGGGTAATTCACCCCTCCACTTT. Protein product: CASSLAGQGNSPLHF.

This chain joins TRBV7-3 and TRBJ2-5; D remains unclear. The CDR3 spans 13 residues. Looked up from germline, CDR1 is SGHTA and CDR2 is FQGTGA. V dropped 5 bases and J dropped 3 bases, with 10 bases sitting between them. CDR3 amino acids: CASSQQLEETQYF. The CDR3 DNA sequence: TGTGCCAGCAGCCAACAGCTGGAAGAGACCCAGTACTTC.

This clone was counted many times. CDR3 region: CASRNSWDSPLHF. CDR3 in DNA: TGTGCCAGCAGAAACAGCTGGGATTCACCCCTCCACTTT. The V and J genes are TRBV6-5 and TRBJ1-6, with D uncertain. This CDR3 contains 13 residues. Looked up from germline, CDR1 is MNHEY and CDR2 is SVGAGI. Trimming stripped 6 bases from V and 8 bases from J, with 11 bases between.

The chain carries TRBV6-5 and TRBJ1-6; D is ambiguous. Germline-derived CDR1 and CDR2 are MNHEY and SVGAGI. With 1 base removed from V and 9 bases from J, the gap between germline ends came to 7 bases. The CDR3 has 13 residues. The CDR3 sequence: CASSYLGGSPLHF. CDR3 nucleotides: TGTGCCAGCAGTTACTTAGGCGGTTCACCCCTCCACTTT.

The V and J genes are TRBV20-1 and TRBJ2-3; the D is unclear. The V gene's germline CDR1 is DFQATT and CDR2 SNEGSKA (reference sequence). Trimming shortened V by 5 bases and J by 5 bases, and 8 bases separated the two germline ends. The CDR3 runs to 11 residues. DNA of the CDR3: TGCAGTGCTCGGTATTTAGATACGCAGTATTTT. This codes for CSARYLDTQYF.

V usage is TRBV19 and J usage is TRBJ2-7, with 9 bases lining up with TRBD2. J was trimmed by 4 bases and V by 5 bases; bases with no gene match: 9. Per the germline V gene, CDR1 is LNHDA and CDR2 is SQIVND (reference sequence). There are 15 residues in the CDR3. The CDR3 protein is CASSSPGLALYEQYF. The CDR3, as DNA: TGTGCCAGTAGTTCTCCGGGACTAGCTCTTTACGAGCAGTACTTC.

This clone was observed a few times. The chain has TRBV7-3 and TRBJ2-2; the D gene is possibly TRBD1 (6 bases). The germline CDR1 and CDR2 sequences are SGHTA and FQGTGA. This CDR3 contains 13 residues. V lost 10 bases, J lost 0 bases, and 9 bases lay in between. The CDR3 sequence is CATRTANTGELFF. CDR3 nucleotide sequence: TGTGCCACCCGGACAGCGAACACCGGGGAGCTGTTTTTT.